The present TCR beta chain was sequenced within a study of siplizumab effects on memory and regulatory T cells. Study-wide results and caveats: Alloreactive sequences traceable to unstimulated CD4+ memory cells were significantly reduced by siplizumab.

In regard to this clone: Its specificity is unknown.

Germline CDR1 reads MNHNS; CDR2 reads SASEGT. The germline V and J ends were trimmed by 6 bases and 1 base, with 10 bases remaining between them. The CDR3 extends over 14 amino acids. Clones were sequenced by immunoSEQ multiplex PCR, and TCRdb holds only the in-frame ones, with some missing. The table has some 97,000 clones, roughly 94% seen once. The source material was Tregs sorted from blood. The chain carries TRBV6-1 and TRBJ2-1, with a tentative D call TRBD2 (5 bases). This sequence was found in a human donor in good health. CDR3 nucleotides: TGTGCCAGCAGGGTGGGCGGGTCCTACAATGAGCAGTTCTTC. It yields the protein CASRVGGSYNEQFF.